The clone carrying this TCR beta chain was detected once. Its antigen is still unknown. In germline, CDR1 is SGHDT, CDR2 YYEEEE. CDR3 size: 14 residues. V was pared by 2 bases and J by 1 base, with 8 bases between. The record originates from a study of cytomegalovirus exposure and HLA in healthy donors. Study-wide results and caveats: According to a later analysis, TCR clusters from the first cohort tended to co-occur in the approximately 130 validation repertoires. The authors confirmed in vitro that three CMV-associated chains were specific for CMV antigens.

The repertoire was sequenced with immunoSEQ multiplex PCR; TCRdb's copy has only in-frame clones and lacks some. This table holds under 95,000 clones, around 94% found once. Sequences were obtained from PBMCs. This receptor was identified in a woman between 18 and 29 years old in good health and CMV-seronegative. The V call is TRBV5-6, the J call TRBJ2-3, with D hard to call. CDR3 region: CASSFRFGTDTQYF. The CDR3, as DNA: TGTGCCAGCAGCTTCCGTTTCGGCACAGATACGCAGTATTTT.